Described below is a single TCR beta chain sequence and its context. Its antigen remains unknown. The record originates from a study of cytomegalovirus exposure and HLA in healthy donors. Study-wide results and caveats: In an earlier analysis, most TCR beta V segments were productive about 87% or about 30% of the time.

Amplification used 60 Vbeta primers and 13 Jbeta primers. Produced via immunoSEQ multiplex PCR; TCRdb's table is partial and in-frame only. The repertoire consists of 150,000 or so clones, with approximately 74% occurring once and the leading ten covering 3.5% to 5%. Trimming cost V 3 bases and J 5 bases; bases outside gene matches: 0. This CDR3 contains 14 residues. Looked up from germline, CDR1 is PRHDT and CDR2 is FYEKMQ (reference sequence). The source material was PBMCs. The sequence derives from a man between 18 and 35 years old in good health and CMV-seropositive. The rearrangement links TRBV13 to TRBJ2-1; 11 nucleotides line up with TRBD1. CDR3 coding DNA: TGTGCCAGCAGCTTGGGACAGGGGGACAATGAGCAGTTCTTC. Translating it yields CASSLGQGDNEQFF.